The rows below give T cell receptor beta chains drawn from one sample of a study of T cell repertoires in cytomegalovirus infection. MiXCR, applied by TCRdb to the reads, yields one record per CDR3 protein. Among hundreds of thousands of distinct CDR3 sequences listed, roughly 26% were seen once. The sequenced sample consisted of CD8+ T cells from PBMCs. The origin of the receptors is a human donor in good health (CMV status not recorded). Some clones in this sample may be carry-over from other donors' samples. The CDR3 runs from the conserved cysteine through the conserved F or W. The order of the fields is J gene, V gene, clone size, D gene, CDR3 DNA, CDR3 protein. The D gene is left open where the match is weak. Not every row has a clone size; where given, it reads once, few, many or a size class.

TRBJ1-1 TRBV4-2 . . TGTGCCAGCAGCCAAGGACTGACGGAAGCTTTCTTT CASSQGLTEAFF
TRBJ1-1 TRBV29-1 . TRBD1 TGCAGCGTCGCCCGACAGGGGGGGGCTGAAGCTTTCTTT CSVARQGGAEAFF
TRBJ2-2 TRBV7-8 many TRBD2 TGTGCCAGCAGAACCGGGGGTAGCGGGGGAGTTACCGGGGAGCTGTTTTTT CASRTGGSGGVTGELFF
TRBJ2-1 TRBV7-2 . . TGTGCCAACAGCTTAGGGGCTAGTGACGGTGAGCAGTTCTTC CANSLGASDGEQFF
TRBJ2-7 TRBV29-1 few TRBD2 TGCAGCGTTGAATTTCCACTAGCGGGGGGACCACTGACCTACGAGCAGTACTTC CSVEFPLAGGPLTYEQYF
TRBJ2-1 TRBV7-8 many TRBD2 TGTGCCAGCAGCTTAGGGCTAGCGGGGGTCGCCCGGGATGATGAGCAGTTCTTC CASSLGLAGVARDDEQFF
TRBJ2-1 TRBV4-1 . TRBD2 TGCGCCAGCAGCCAAGATAGCGGGGTGACCTACAATGAGCAGTTCTTC CASSQDSGVTYNEQFF
TRBJ1-1 TRBV12-3/TRBV12-4 . . TGTGCTAGCATCCTACACGCGAACACTGAAGCTTTCTTT CASILHANTEAFF
TRBJ1-2 TRBV7-8 many TRBD1 TGTGCCAGCAGCCAAGGGACAGCCTATGGCTACACCTTC CASSQGTAYGYTF
TRBJ2-1 TRBV20-1 . TRBD1 TGCAGTGCCGGGGACAGGGGGCTAAGCGATGAGCAGTTCTTC CSAGDRGLSDEQFF
TRBJ2-1 TRBV20-1 few . TGCAGTGCCATTGACTCTACTTGGTCCTACAATGAGCAGTTCTTC CSAIDSTWSYNEQFF
TRBJ2-3 TRBV5-1 . TRBD2 TGCGCCAGCAGAACATATACAAGCGGGGCTCCCACAGATACGCAGTATTTT CASRTYTSGAPTDTQYF
TRBJ2-5 TRBV20-1 . . TGCAGTGCTGACTCCTACCTACTAGAGAGGGAGACCCAGTACTTC CSADSYLLERETQYF